Following are 25 T cell receptor beta chains from one sample sequenced in a study of identifying expanded T cells in peripheral blood. The repertoire was sequenced with immunoSEQ multiplex PCR; TCRdb's copy has only in-frame clones and lacks some. The sample shows roughly 81,000 clones, around 84% of them seen only once. Sequenced sample: blood. These receptors came from a person aged 18 to 75 in good health.

The chain has TRBV7-2 and TRBJ1-1; D call uncertain. V dropped 3 bases and J dropped 7 bases, with 9 bases sitting between them. Germline values: CDR1 SGHTA, CDR2 FQGNSA. The CDR3 extends over 12 amino acids. The CDR3 sequence is CASSFSSSEAFF. CDR3 bases: TGTGCCAGCAGCTTTAGTTCCAGTGAAGCTTTCTTT.

V gene TRBV9 combines with J gene TRBJ2-5; 7 bases map to TRBD2. The CDR3 covers 17 residues. Germline lookup yields CDR1 SGDLS and CDR2 YYNGEE. Trimming took 0 bases from V and 5 from J; bases not matched to a gene: 13. The CDR3 loop reads CASSVGWWERGGETQYF. As DNA, the CDR3 is TGTGCCAGCAGCGTAGGTTGGTGGGAGCGGGGTGGTGAGACCCAGTACTTC. Using reference TRBV9 and TRBJ2-5 for the parts outside the CDR3, the full variable domain is DSGVTQTPKHLITATGQRVTLRCSPRSGDLSVYWYQQSLDQGLQFLIQYYNGEERAKGNILERFSAQQFPDLHSELNLSSLELGDSALYFCASSVGWWERGGETQYFGPGTRLLVL.

The chain has TRBV4-1 and TRBJ1-5, with TRBD1 as a possible D gene (6 bases). Per germline, CDR1 MGHRA and CDR2 YSYEKL. This CDR3 is 17 amino acids long. The germline V and J ends were trimmed by 0 bases and 4 bases, with 16 bases remaining between them. In nucleotides, the CDR3 is TGCGCCAGCAGCCAAGATCTCTCACAGGGTCGTAATCAGCCCCAGCATTTT. The encoded protein is CASSQDLSQGRNQPQHF.

The sample holds a few counts of this clone. The chain couples TRBV7-9 to TRBJ2-1, with D tentatively TRBD1 (6 bases). Germline lookup yields CDR1 SEHNR and CDR2 FQNEAQ (reference sequence). This CDR3 region has 13 residues. Trimming shortened V by 5 bases and J by 3 bases, and 8 bases separated the two germline ends. Here the CDR3 DNA reads TGTGCCAGCAGCAAGGACAGCTACAATGAGCAGTTCTTC. Amino acids: CASSKDSYNEQFF.

The chain couples TRBV5-4 to TRBJ1-5; D is undetermined. V shed 0 bases and J shed 5 bases, with 6 bases lying between them. Germline V CDR1 and CDR2: SGHNT, YYREEE (reference sequence). The CDR3 length is 13 residues. The CDR3 region has the DNA TGTGCCAGCAGCTTGGGCATGGATCAGCCCCAGCATTTT. As protein: CASSLGMDQPQHF. The complete variable domain, with remaining parts taken from reference TRBV5-4 and TRBJ1-5, reads ETGVTQSPTHLIKTRGQQVTLRCSSQSGHNTVSWYQQALGQGPQFIFQYYREEENGRGNFPPRFSGLQFPNYSSELNVNALELDDSALYLCASSLGMDQPQHFGDGTRLSIL.

The genes are TRBV5-1 and TRBJ2-1; TRBD2 matches at 8 bases. Germline V gene data show CDR1 as SGHRS and CDR2 as YFSETQ. The junction had 6 bases not matched to a gene; V was cut back by 0 bases and J by 10 bases. The CDR3 runs 14 residues. CDR3 coding DNA: TGCGCCAGCAGCTTGGCGGGAGGGCCAGAAGAGCAGTTCTTC. Protein: CASSLAGGPEEQFF.

Only one count was recorded for this clone. This sequence joins TRBV4-1 and TRBJ2-7, with D unclear. The V end was cut by 0 bases, the J end by 2 bases, with 11 bases between. The V gene's germline CDR1 is MGHRA and CDR2 YSYEKL. The CDR3 sequence is 15 residues long. CDR3 residues: CASSQERTTAYEQYF. The CDR3 DNA follows: TGCGCCAGCAGCCAAGAAAGGACGACCGCCTACGAGCAGTACTTC.

J is TRBJ2-2 and V is TRBV7-6; no definite D call. V was pared by 5 bases and J by 0 bases, with 7 bases between. The CDR3 sequence is 14 residues long. The V gene's germline CDR1 is SGHVS and CDR2 FNYEAQ. The CDR3 loop is CASSISPNTGELFF. CDR3 DNA sequence: TGTGCCAGCAGCATATCTCCGAACACCGGGGAGCTGTTTTTT.

The rearrangement links TRBV6-5 to TRBJ2-1; no firm D call. With 5 bases removed from V and 0 bases from J, the gap between germline ends came to 11 bases. Germline V CDR1 and CDR2: MNHEY, SVGAGI. This CDR3 contains 15 residues. The CDR3 region is CASSPPLSSYNEQFF. In DNA form, the CDR3 reads TGTGCCAGCAGTCCCCCCCTGAGCTCCTACAATGAGCAGTTCTTC.

This chain joins TRBV4-1 and TRBJ2-5, with TRBD2 identical over 10 bases. The CDR3 is 18 residues long. The germline V gene has CDR1 MGHRA and CDR2 YSYEKL. V lost 1 base, J lost 6 bases, and 14 bases stayed unmatched. The CDR3 protein is CASSQGLAGVLVTQTQYF. DNA for the CDR3: TGCGCCAGCAGCCAAGGTCTAGCGGGGGTACTCGTCACGCAGACCCAGTACTTC.

This clone was observed a handful of times. J is TRBJ2-2 and V is TRBV19; no reliable D call. The CDR3 is 13 amino acids. V was pared by 6 bases and J by 6 bases, with 11 bases between. In germline, CDR1 is LNHDA, CDR2 SQIVND (reference sequence). CDR3: CASRVGHAGELFF. CDR3 nucleotides: TGTGCCAGTAGGGTGGGCCACGCCGGGGAGCTGTTTTTT.

The rearrangement joins TRBV11-2 to TRBJ1-2; 10 bases align to TRBD1. From germline, CDR1 is SGHAT and CDR2 FQNNGV. V was pared by 5 bases and J by 1 base, with 10 bases of the junction left unmatched. The CDR3 extends over 17 amino acids. This CDR3 is CASSRFLRDRGNYGYTF. The CDR3 nucleotides are TGTGCCAGCAGCCGATTCCTCCGGGACAGGGGTAACTATGGCTACACCTTC.

This clone showed up just once. The V gene is TRBV29-1, the J gene TRBJ1-5, with TRBD1 identical over 10 bases. Germline V CDR1 and CDR2: SQVTM, ANQGSEA. The J segment lost 5 bases and the V segment lost 4 bases, leaving 8 bases of the junction unmatched. The CDR3 contains 15 residues. The CDR3 nucleotides are TGCAGCGTTGGGGTCGGGACAGGGGCCGATCAGCCCCAGCATTTT. Protein product: CSVGVGTGADQPQHF.

The V and J genes are TRBV10-3 and TRBJ2-3; D may be TRBD2 (6 bases). Germline-derived CDR1 and CDR2 are ENHRY and SYGVKD. This CDR3 contains 14 residues. V lost 4 bases and J lost 2, with 10 bases in between. CDR3 protein: CAISAEGNTDTQYF. Written as DNA, the CDR3 is TGTGCCATCAGTGCGGAGGGCAACACAGATACGCAGTATTTT.

The V and J genes are TRBV19 and TRBJ1-2; TRBD1 agrees at 7 bases. This CDR3 is built from 14 residues. Germline V gene sequence: CDR1 LNHDA, CDR2 SQIVND (reference sequence). After removal of 6 bases from V and 6 bases from J, the junction contained 10 bases not matched to a gene. The CDR3 DNA reads TGTGCCAGTAGGGGGACAGTTGAAGTAAATGGCTACACCTTC. Residues: CASRGTVEVNGYTF. Full variable domain (rest looked up from reference TRBV19 and TRBJ1-2): DGGITQSPKYLFRKEGQNVTLSCEQNLNHDAMYWYRQDPGQGLRLIYYSQIVNDFQKGDIAEGYSVSREKKESFPLTVTSAQKNPTAFYLCASRGTVEVNGYTFGSGTRLTVV.

The chain carries TRBV29-1 and TRBJ2-5; D not resolved. The CDR3 has 13 residues. V dropped 2 bases and J dropped 11 bases, with 18 bases sitting between them. Germline V gene sequence: CDR1 SQVTM, CDR2 ANQGSEA. The chain's CDR3 is CSVEMNAASEQYF. The DNA of the CDR3 is TGCAGCGTTGAAATGAACGCTGCGTCAGAGCAGTACTTC.

The J gene is TRBJ2-1, the V gene TRBV7-2; maybe TRBD2 (5 bases). Trimming shortened V by 2 bases and J by 7 bases, and 12 bases separated the two germline ends. In germline, CDR1 is SGHTA, CDR2 FQGNSA. CDR3 length: 14 residues. The CDR3 here is CASSLYGSGNEQFF. The CDR3 DNA reads as TGTGCCAGCAGCTTATATGGTTCGGGGAATGAGCAGTTCTTC.

Here the CDR3 DNA reads TGCGCCAGCAGCAGCAAACTTAGCGGGATCTCCTACAATGAGCAGTTCTTC. This codes for CASSSKLSGISYNEQFF. The chain uses TRBV5-1 and TRBJ2-1; the match to TRBD2 covers 8 bases. From germline, CDR1 is SGHRS and CDR2 YFSETQ. V lost 4 bases to trimming and J lost 0 bases; unmatched junction nucleotides: 9. This CDR3 region has 17 residues.

The rearrangement uses TRBV6-1 and TRBJ1-3, with D possibly TRBD1 on 6 matching bases. Germline CDR1 reads MNHNS; CDR2 reads SASEGT. CDR3 length: 17 residues. The ends were cut back, 1 base at V and 4 bases at J, with 17 bases in the middle. CDR3 DNA sequence: TGTGCCAGCAGTGAAGGAGGGGGGCTGGGGAGAGGAAACACCATATATTTT. It codes for CASSEGGGLGRGNTIYF.

This chain connects TRBV5-6 to TRBJ1-2; 9 nucleotides match TRBD1. V shed 2 bases, J shed 3 bases, and the junction held 2 bases outside the gene matches. This CDR3 has 14 residues. The germline CDR1 and CDR2 sequences are SGHDT and YYEEEE. As DNA, the CDR3 is TGTGCCAGCAGCTTAGACAGGGGGTACTATGGCTACACCTTC. It codes for CASSLDRGYYGYTF.

This clone was counted a single time. V usage is TRBV4-3 and J usage is TRBJ2-5; 7 nucleotides agree with TRBD1. This CDR3 has 13 amino acids. J was trimmed by 4 bases and V by 4 bases; bases with no gene match: 3. The germline CDR1 and CDR2 sequences are LGHNA and YSLEER. DNA of the CDR3: TGCGCCAGCAGCCCGACAGGGAGAGAGACCCAGTACTTC. Translated: CASSPTGRETQYF.

This sequence joins TRBV6-5 and TRBJ2-1; 13 bases line up with TRBD2. The ends lost 6 bases at V and 9 bases at J; junction bases unmatched: 8. CDR3 size: 15 residues. The germline gives CDR1 MNHEY, CDR2 SVGAGI. CDR3 nucleotide sequence: TGTGCCAGCAGCCTTGGACTAGCGGGAGCTTCTGAGCAGTTCTTC. It is translated as CASSLGLAGASEQFF.

This chain joins TRBV6-5 and TRBJ2-7, with 11 bases aligning to TRBD2. This CDR3 has 15 amino acids. After removal of 5 bases from V and 6 bases from J, the junction contained 9 bases not matched to a gene. Per germline, CDR1 MNHEY and CDR2 SVGAGI. CDR3: CASSKIAGGPGEQYF. CDR3 nucleotides: TGTGCCAGCAGTAAAATAGCGGGAGGGCCCGGCGAGCAGTACTTC.

The chain links TRBV7-2 to TRBJ2-7; TRBD2 aligns across 15 bases. Germline V lookup: CDR1 SGHTA, CDR2 FQGNSA. After removal of 4 bases from V and 6 bases from J, the junction contained 7 bases not matched to a gene. The CDR3 extends over 16 amino acids. CDR3 bases: TGTGCCAGCAGCTCCGTTGGACTAGCGGGAGGGCCCGAGCAGTACTTC. As protein: CASSSVGLAGGPEQYF.

The J gene is TRBJ1-1, the V gene TRBV29-1; no reliable D call. This CDR3 is 12 amino acids long. Germline V lookup: CDR1 SQVTM, CDR2 ANQGSEA. V gave up 5 bases and J gave up 7 bases, with 14 bases separating them. For the CDR3, the DNA is TGCAGCGTTTATGGTGGCGACCGTGAAGCTTTCTTT. Translating it yields CSVYGGDREAFF. Looking up the rest from reference TRBV29-1 and TRBJ1-1 gives the full variable domain: SAVISQKPSRDICQRGTSLTIQCQVDSQVTMMFWYRQQPGQSLTLIATANQGSEATYESGFVIDKFPISRPNLTFSTLTVSNMSPEDSSIYLCSVYGGDREAFFGQGTRLTVV.